This record covers a single T cell receptor beta chain. Its antigen is unknown. The CDR3 loop spans 13 amino acids. Per germline, CDR1 SQVTM and CDR2 ANQGSEA. Trimming at V came to 3 bases and at J to 8 bases, leaving 6 bases not matched to a gene. TCRdb redid the calling of the reads with MiXCR, one entry per CDR3 protein. In the table there are about 360,000 distinct CDR3 sequences, 15% to 20% of which are singletons. This sample is drawn from a study of T cell repertoires in cytomegalovirus infection. Overall study: Public TCR beta signatures were indicative of both CMV infection and a matching HLA type.

General study findings and limits: Summed frequency of shared TCR beta families picked out CMV carriers who also had the relevant HLA.

V usage is TRBV29-1 and J usage is TRBJ1-1, with 10 bases that match TRBD1. Material for sequencing was PBMCs. The sequence came from a human donor in good health (CMV status not recorded). Some clones in this sample may be carry-over from other donors' samples. This chain's CDR3 is CSVERGQGREAFF. In nucleotides, the CDR3 is TGCAGCGTTGAGCGGGGACAGGGGAGAGAAGCTTTCTTT.